Listed below are T cell receptor beta chains from one sample, sequenced in a study of beta chain features in type 1 diabetes. Libraries were prepared by immunoSEQ multiplex PCR; TCRdb keeps only in-frame clonotypes and omits some of them. This sample yields some 47,000 clones, of which around 45% are seen a single time; around 0.13% belongs to the top ten. Sequencing was carried out using stem cell memory CD4+ T cells from blood. The receptors were sampled from a man aged 25-45 years with type 1 diabetes. The CDR3 runs from the conserved cysteine through the conserved F or W. The D gene is left open where the match is weak. The listing skips clone size in some rows; elsewhere it reads once, few, many or a size class.

size	V	D	J	DNA	CDR3
-	TRBV6-1	-	TRBJ1-5	TGTGCCAGCAGTGGACAACAGAGACTAAGATTCTATAGCAATCAGCCCCAGCATTTT	CASSGQQRLRFYSNQPQHF
-	TRBV19	-	TRBJ2-6	TGTGCCAGTAGTATACTCAGGGCCTCCGGGGCCAACGTCCTGACTTTC	CASSILRASGANVLTF
-	TRBV10-3	-	TRBJ1-1	TGTGCCATCAAGACAGAGGGAGGAGGTGAAGCTTTCTTT	CAIKTEGGGEAFF
few	TRBV5-1	TRBD2	TRBJ2-1	TGCGCCAGCAGCTTGATTCAAGCGGGGAGAAATGAGCAGTTCTTC	CASSLIQAGRNEQFF
-	TRBV6-1	-	TRBJ1-2	TGTGCCATCAGTGAGCCCGGGACTTACTCTGGCTACACCTTC	CAISEPGTYSGYTF
-	TRBV7-9	TRBD1	TRBJ2-7	TGTGCCAGCAGCTACCAGGGACAGGGGGCCTACGAGCAGTACTTC	CASSYQGQGAYEQYF
-	TRBV7-8	TRBD1	TRBJ2-7	TGTGCCAGCAGCTCGGAGACAGGGGTTACCTACGAGCAGTACTTC	CASSSETGVTYEQYF
-	TRBV28	-	TRBJ2-7	TGTGCCAGCACCCTCGGAGCCTACGAGCAGTACTTC	CASTLGAYEQYF
-	TRBV5-5	TRBD2	TRBJ2-2	TGTGCCAGCAGCACCGGACTAGCGGGAGTTGCCGGGGAGCTGTTTTTT	CASSTGLAGVAGELFF
few	TRBV7-9	TRBD1	TRBJ2-1	TGTGCCAGCAGCTTGGGGGGACAGGTCAATGAGCAGTTCTTC	CASSLGGQVNEQFF
-	TRBV18	-	TRBJ2-7	TGTGCCAGCTCACCAGCAGGTCCCTACGAGCAGTACTTC	CASSPAGPYEQYF
-	TRBV7-9	-	TRBJ1-5	TGTGCCAGCAGCTTAGTCCCAGGAAATCAGCCCCAGCATTTT	CASSLVPGNQPQHF
-	TRBV2	TRBD1	TRBJ1-5	TGTGCCAGCACCGGACAGGGGAGAGCCCAGCATTTT	CASTGQGRAQHF
-	TRBV2	-	TRBJ2-7	TGTGCCAGCAGGGTGAGCTCCTACGAGCAGTACTTC	CASRVSSYEQYF
-	TRBV15	-	TRBJ1-1	TGTGCCACCAGCAGAGAAATGATTATAGTGGGAGGGGTGAACACTGAAGCTTTCTTT	CATSREMIIVGGVNTEAFF
-	TRBV5-1	-	TRBJ2-2	TGCGCCAGCAGCTTGGCCTCGGGAAAGGGCGGGGAGCTGTTTTTT	CASSLASGKGGELFF
-	TRBV7-2	-	TRBJ2-1	TGTGCCAGCAGCCTACTCCAGGATTACAATGAGCAGTTCTTC	CASSLLQDYNEQFF
-	TRBV10-3	-	TRBJ2-3	TGTGCCATCAGGCCGACTTCAGATACGCAGTATTTT	CAIRPTSDTQYF
few	TRBV7-3	TRBD2	TRBJ2-7	TGTGCCAGCAGCTTAAGTCTAGCGGGAGGCTCCGAGCAGTACTTC	CASSLSLAGGSEQYF
-	TRBV5-1	TRBD2	TRBJ2-1	TGCGCCAGCAGCTTGGGGCCTGGACTAGCGGGAGATGCTGAGCAGTTCTTC	CASSLGPGLAGDAEQFF
-	TRBV27	TRBD1	TRBJ1-2	TGTGCCAGCAGTTCGGGACAGAGAACCTATGGCTACACCTTC	CASSSGQRTYGYTF
-	TRBV14	TRBD1	TRBJ2-3	TGTGCCAGCAGCCGTCTGGCAGGGGGAAGCACAGATACGCAGTATTTT	CASSRLAGGSTDTQYF
-	TRBV7-9	-	TRBJ2-2	TGTGCCAGCAGCCCCCCCGGGCAGGAGGGGACCGGGGAGCTGTTTTTT	CASSPPGQEGTGELFF
-	TRBV9	-	TRBJ2-1	TGTGCCAGCAGCGTACAGGGGACATACAATGAGCAGTTCTTC	CASSVQGTYNEQFF
-	TRBV19	TRBD1	TRBJ2-2	TGTGCCGTGAGACAGGGGAACACCGGGGAGCTGTTTTTT	CAVRQGNTGELFF
once	TRBV5-1	-	TRBJ2-7	TGCGCCAGCAGGGCGGCAGGGAATATGAACTACGAGCAGTACTTC	CASRAAGNMNYEQYF
-	TRBV7-9	TRBD1	TRBJ1-1	TGTGCCAGCATTCCGATCTCCGGGACAGCTGAAGCTTTCTTT	CASIPISGTAEAFF
-	TRBV9	TRBD1	TRBJ2-7	TGTGCCAGCAGCCCCACGGGACAGCCCTTTAACGAGCAGTACTTC	CASSPTGQPFNEQYF
-	TRBV5-1	TRBD1	TRBJ2-7	TGTGCCAGCAGACGGGACAGGGGCTACTACGAGCAGTACTTC	CASRRDRGYYEQYF
-	TRBV2	-	TRBJ1-2	TGTGCCAGCAGTGTATCAGGGTTCGGCTACACCTTC	CASSVSGFGYTF
-	TRBV6-6	-	TRBJ1-1	TGTGCCAGCAGCCGCGGGGCAGACACTGAAGCTTTCTTT	CASSRGADTEAFF
-	TRBV28	-	TRBJ2-4	TGTGCCAGCAGCTCTCCGGGCAGCGGGTACCAGTACTTC	CASSSPGSGYQYF
-	TRBV2	TRBD2	TRBJ2-7	TGTGCCAGCAAGCTAGCGGGAAACGAGCAGTACTTC	CASKLAGNEQYF
few	TRBV5-1	TRBD2	TRBJ2-3	TGCGCCAGCAGCTTCCTAGCGGGAACCGATACGCAGTATTTT	CASSFLAGTDTQYF
-	TRBV5-1	-	TRBJ2-7	TGCGCCAGCAGCTCCCTAGCTGAGGCCGAGCAGTACTTC	CASSSLAEAEQYF
-	TRBV4-1	-	TRBJ2-5	TGCGCCAGCAGCCTCAAAAGACGCGTTAGCGGTACCCAAGAGACCCAGTACTTC	CASSLKRRVSGTQETQYF
-	TRBV2	-	TRBJ1-2	TGTGCCAGCAGAGACAGCTATGGCTACACCTTC	CASRDSYGYTF
-	TRBV28	-	TRBJ2-7	TGTGCCAGCAGTTTATCCGTAGCCTACGAGCAGTACTTC	CASSLSVAYEQYF
-	TRBV19	TRBD1	TRBJ2-3	TGTGCCAGTAGTAACCGGGACAGGAGCACAGATACGCAGTATTTT	CASSNRDRSTDTQYF
few	TRBV28	-	TRBJ1-2	TGTGCCAGCAGTTTAATTGTACAGGGATATGGCTACACCTTC	CASSLIVQGYGYTF
few	TRBV19	-	TRBJ1-5	TGTGCCAGTAGTCGGGGTCAGCCCCAGCATTTT	CASSRGQPQHF
-	TRBV7-3	-	TRBJ2-3	TGTGCCAGCAGCAGAAGCGGGCAGGGCACAGATACGCAGTATTTT	CASSRSGQGTDTQYF
-	TRBV7-9	TRBD2	TRBJ2-2	TGTGCCAGCAGCTTAGGGGGACTAGCGGAGTCCGGGGAGCTGTTTTTT	CASSLGGLAESGELFF
-	TRBV5-8	TRBD1	TRBJ2-3	TGTGCCAGCAGCTTACAGGGGGCGAAAGATACGCAGTATTTT	CASSLQGAKDTQYF
few	TRBV7-2	-	TRBJ2-4	TGTGCCAGCAGCCCACACCCCGGGAGCTCGTCAAAAAACATTCAGTACTTC	CASSPHPGSSSKNIQYF
few	TRBV4-3	-	TRBJ2-1	TGCGCCAGCAGCCAAGTGCGGGGCTCCTACAATGAGCAGTTCTTC	CASSQVRGSYNEQFF
-	TRBV4-2	TRBD2	TRBJ2-2	TGTGCCAGCAGCCGGACGGGGGGTAGCACCGGGGAGCTGTTTTTT	CASSRTGGSTGELFF
few	TRBV18	-	TRBJ2-1	TGTGCCAGCTCACGGACCTCGGGGTACAATGAGCAGTTCTTC	CASSRTSGYNEQFF
-	TRBV7-9	-	TRBJ1-1	TGTGCCAGCAGCTTAACCCCAGGGGAAGCTTTCTTT	CASSLTPGEAFF
-	TRBV7-9	-	TRBJ1-4	TGTGCCAGCAGCTCCATCCGGGTTCCGCCTGGGGAAAAACTGTTTTTT	CASSSIRVPPGEKLFF
-	TRBV29-1	TRBD1	TRBJ1-4	TGCAGCGCCCAACATAGAGCAGGGGGCGAAAAACTGTTTTTT	CSAQHRAGGEKLFF
-	TRBV28	TRBD2	TRBJ2-7	TGTGCCAGCAGTTTGGGACCTGGCGGGAGAACCTACGAGCAGTACTTC	CASSLGPGGRTYEQYF
-	TRBV19	-	TRBJ2-7	TGTGCCAGTAGTTCGGCAGGGGTAAATACAAGGCAGTACTTC	CASSSAGVNTRQYF
few	TRBV28	TRBD1	TRBJ1-5	TGTGCCAGCAGCGCCGGGACAGGGTGGAATCAGCCCCAGCATTTT	CASSAGTGWNQPQHF
-	TRBV14	TRBD2	TRBJ2-2	TGTGCCAGCAGCCAAGGAAGGACTAGCGGCTTCGGGGAGCTGTTTTTT	CASSQGRTSGFGELFF
-	TRBV18	-	TRBJ1-1	TGTGCCAGCTCACCACTTCTCAGCGACACTGAAGCTTTCTTT	CASSPLLSDTEAFF
-	TRBV6-1	TRBD2	TRBJ2-5	TGTGCCAGCAGACCCGGGACTAGCGGGACGGACGTGTACTTC	CASRPGTSGTDVYF
once	TRBV13	TRBD2	TRBJ2-3	TGTGCCAGCAGCTTATTGGGACTAGCGGGAAGCACAGATACGCAGTATTTT	CASSLLGLAGSTDTQYF
-	TRBV18	-	TRBJ2-3	TGTGCCAGCTCACCACAAGCCCGAGCGTGGAGCACAGATACGCAGTATTTT	CASSPQARAWSTDTQYF